A selection of T cell receptor beta chains follows, all from one sample in a study of T cells in Graves' hyperthyroidism and ophthalmopathy. TCRdb passed the multiplex PCR reads through MiXCR, listing each CDR3 protein once. In the table there are around 700,000 distinct CDR3 sequences, over 35% of which are singletons. The sequenced sample consisted of blood. The receptors here all came from a woman in her thirties or forties with Graves' hyperthyroidism. The CDR3 runs from the conserved cysteine through the conserved F or W. D genes are given only for firm matches. The size entry is marked missing in some rows and otherwise reads once, few, many or a size class.

v_gene	abundance	j_gene	d_gene	CDR3aa	CDR3nt
TRBV7-9	many	TRBJ2-6	.	CASPYTRPGANVLTF	TGTGCCAGCCCTTACACCCGCCCCGGGGCCAACGTCCTGACTTTC
TRBV19	.	TRBJ2-3	.	CASSMRVGHMSTDTQYF	TGTGCCAGTAGTATGCGGGTCGGACACATGAGCACAGATACGCAGTATTTT
TRBV20-1	.	TRBJ2-5	TRBD2	CSARPSGPTDTQYF	TGCAGTGCTAGACCTAGCGGTCCCACAGATACGCAGTACTTC
TRBV10-3	many	TRBJ2-5	TRBD1	CAISEPDRDQETQYF	TGTGCCATCAGTGAACCCGACAGGGACCAAGAGACCCAGTACTTC
TRBV7-8	.	TRBJ2-7	TRBD1	CASSLTGQGNEQYF	TGTGCCAGCAGCTTGACGGGACAGGGCAACGAGCAGTACTTC
TRBV29-1	many	TRBJ2-5	.	CSVGGLYQETQYF	TGCAGCGTTGGTGGGTTGTACCAAGAGACCCAGTACTTC
TRBV13	few	TRBJ1-1	.	CASSLSTQVNTEAFF	TGTGCCAGCAGTTTATCAACTCAAGTGAACACTGAAGCTTTCTTT
TRBV6-5	.	TRBJ2-6	.	CASSLPGLTF	TGTGCCAGCAGTTTGCCAGGACTGACTTTC
TRBV29-1	many	TRBJ1-3	.	CSVMPQGGNTIYF	TGCAGCGTTATGCCGCAGGGTGGAAACACCATATATTTT
TRBV14	.	TRBJ2-2	.	CASSPTLLRGTGELFF	TGTGCCAGCAGCCCTACCCTGCTTCGGGGGACCGGGGAGCTGTTTTTT
TRBV6-5	once	TRBJ2-5	TRBD2	CASSFRTSSEAQYF	TGTGCCAGCAGTTTTCGGACTAGTTCGGAGGCCCAGTACTTC
TRBV7-9	.	TRBJ1-2	.	CASSLTSGGAYNYGYTF	TGTGCCAGCAGCTTAACTAGCGGGGGGGCCTATAACTATGGCTACACCTTC
TRBV7-9	.	TRBJ2-2	.	CASSGGGGGELFF	TGTGCCAGCAGCGGGGGTGGAGGCGGGGAGCTGTTTTTT
TRBV10-3	many	TRBJ1-5	.	CAISDAAANQPQHF	TGTGCCATCAGTGACGCAGCGGCAAATCAGCCCCAGCATTTT
TRBV7-2	many	TRBJ1-6	TRBD1	CASSLSGQGSDSPLHF	TGTGCCAGCAGCTTAAGCGGACAGGGGTCCGATTCACCCCTCCACTTT
TRBV7-9	.	TRBJ1-5	.	CASSLWGVSNQPQHF	TGTGCCAGCAGCTTATGGGGGGTTAGCAATCAGCCCCAGCATTTT
TRBV20-1	.	TRBJ2-7	TRBD1	CSAATGQNSYEQYF	TGCAGTGCTGCGACAGGGCAGAACTCCTACGAGCAGTACTTC
TRBV4-3	many	TRBJ1-1	.	CASSREQGNTEAFF	TGCGCCAGCAGCCGAGAACAGGGGAACACTGAAGCTTTCTTT